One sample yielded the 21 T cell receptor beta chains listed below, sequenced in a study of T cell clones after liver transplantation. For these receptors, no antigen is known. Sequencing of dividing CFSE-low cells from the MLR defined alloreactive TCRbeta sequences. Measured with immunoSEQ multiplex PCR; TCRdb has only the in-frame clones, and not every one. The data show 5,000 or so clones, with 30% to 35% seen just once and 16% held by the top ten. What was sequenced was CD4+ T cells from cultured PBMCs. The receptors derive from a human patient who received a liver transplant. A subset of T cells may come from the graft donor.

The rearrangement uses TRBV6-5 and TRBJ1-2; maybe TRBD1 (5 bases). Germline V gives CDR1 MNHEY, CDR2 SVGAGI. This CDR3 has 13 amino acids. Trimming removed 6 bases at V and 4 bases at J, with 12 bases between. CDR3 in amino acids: CASRRTQGYGYTF. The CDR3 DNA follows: TGTGCCAGCAGGCGTACTCAGGGCTATGGCTACACCTTC.

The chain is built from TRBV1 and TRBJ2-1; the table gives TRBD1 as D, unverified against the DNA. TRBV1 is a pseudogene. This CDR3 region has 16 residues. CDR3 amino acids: CTSSQDLQTAYNEQFF. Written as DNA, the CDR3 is TGCACCAGCAGCCAAGATCTACAGACAGCCTACAATGAGCAGTTCTTC.

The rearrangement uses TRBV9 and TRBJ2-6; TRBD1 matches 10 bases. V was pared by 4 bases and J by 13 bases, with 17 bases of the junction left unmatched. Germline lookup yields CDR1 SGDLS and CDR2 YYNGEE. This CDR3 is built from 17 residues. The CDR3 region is CASSKDRGRSGAKVLTF. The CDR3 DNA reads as TGTGCCAGCAGCAAAGACAGGGGGCGCTCGGGGGCGAAGGTCCTGACTTTC.

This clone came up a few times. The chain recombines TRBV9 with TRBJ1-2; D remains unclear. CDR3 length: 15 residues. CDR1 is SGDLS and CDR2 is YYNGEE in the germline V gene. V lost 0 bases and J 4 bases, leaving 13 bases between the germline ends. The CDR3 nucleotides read TGTGCCAGCAGCGTAGGAGTAGGTTCTTCCTATGGCTACACCTTC. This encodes CASSVGVGSSYGYTF.

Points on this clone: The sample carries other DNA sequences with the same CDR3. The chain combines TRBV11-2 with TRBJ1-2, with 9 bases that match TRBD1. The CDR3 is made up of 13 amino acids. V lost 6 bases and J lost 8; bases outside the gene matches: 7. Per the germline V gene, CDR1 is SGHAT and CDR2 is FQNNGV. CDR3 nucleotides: TGTGCCAGCAGTCCCACAGGGGGCGGCGGCTACACCTTC. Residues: CASSPTGGGGYTF.

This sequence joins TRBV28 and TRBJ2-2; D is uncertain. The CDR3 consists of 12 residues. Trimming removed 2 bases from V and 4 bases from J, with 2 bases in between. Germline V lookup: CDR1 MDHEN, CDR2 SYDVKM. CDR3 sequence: CASSLSTGELFF. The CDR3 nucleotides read TGTGCCAGCAGTTTAAGCACCGGGGAGCTGTTTTTT.

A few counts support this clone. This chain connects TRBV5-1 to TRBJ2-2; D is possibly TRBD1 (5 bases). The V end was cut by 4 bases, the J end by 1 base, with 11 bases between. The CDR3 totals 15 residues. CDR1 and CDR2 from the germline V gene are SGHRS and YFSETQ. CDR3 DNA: TGCGCCAGCAGCGATCCCCAGGGGAACACCGGGGAGCTGTTTTTT. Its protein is CASSDPQGNTGELFF.

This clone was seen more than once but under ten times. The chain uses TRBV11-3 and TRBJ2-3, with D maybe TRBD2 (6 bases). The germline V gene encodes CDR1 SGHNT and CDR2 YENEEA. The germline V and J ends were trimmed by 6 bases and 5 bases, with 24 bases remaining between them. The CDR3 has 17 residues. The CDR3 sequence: CASRLRATGGPLDTQYF. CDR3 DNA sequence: TGTGCCAGCAGATTAAGGGCTACAGGAGGGCCTTTAGATACGCAGTATTTT.

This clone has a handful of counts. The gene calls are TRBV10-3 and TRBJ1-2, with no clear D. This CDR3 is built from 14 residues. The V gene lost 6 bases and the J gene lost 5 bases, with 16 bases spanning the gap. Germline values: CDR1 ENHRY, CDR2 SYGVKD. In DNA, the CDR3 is TGTGCCATCAGGGAAGACCTAATTGGGTATGGCTACACCTTC. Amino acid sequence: CAIREDLIGYGYTF.

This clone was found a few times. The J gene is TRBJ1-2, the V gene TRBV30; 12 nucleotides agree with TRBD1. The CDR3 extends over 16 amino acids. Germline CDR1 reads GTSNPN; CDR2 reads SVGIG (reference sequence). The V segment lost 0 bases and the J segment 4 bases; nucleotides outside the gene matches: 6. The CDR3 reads CAWSVSRGQGAYGYTF. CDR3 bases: TGTGCCTGGAGTGTTAGTAGGGGACAGGGGGCCTATGGCTACACCTTC.

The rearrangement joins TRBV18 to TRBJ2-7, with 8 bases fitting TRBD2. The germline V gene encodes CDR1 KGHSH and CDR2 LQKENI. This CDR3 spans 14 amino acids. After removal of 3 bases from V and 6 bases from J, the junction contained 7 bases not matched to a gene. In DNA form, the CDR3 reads TGTGCCAGCTCACCCTCGGCTAGCGGGTCCGAGCAGTACGTC. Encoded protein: CASSPSASGSEQYV.

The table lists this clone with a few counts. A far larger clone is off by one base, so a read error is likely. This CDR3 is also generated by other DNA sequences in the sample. The CDR3 nucleotides are TGTGCCAGCAGCTTAGAGGCGTATTCACCCCTCCACTTT. Its translation: CASSLEAYSPLHF. The chain uses TRBV7-4 and TRBJ1-6; D ambiguous. V was clipped by 1 base and J by 8 bases, with 6 bases between them. The germline CDR1 and CDR2 sequences are SGHVT and SQSDAQ. CDR3 length: 13 residues.

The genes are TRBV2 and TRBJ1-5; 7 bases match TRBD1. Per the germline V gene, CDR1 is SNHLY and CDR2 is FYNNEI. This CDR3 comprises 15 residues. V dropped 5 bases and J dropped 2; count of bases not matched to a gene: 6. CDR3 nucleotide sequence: TGTGCCAGCAGTATAGGGGGCTTAGGCAATCAGCCCCAGCATTTT. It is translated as CASSIGGLGNQPQHF.

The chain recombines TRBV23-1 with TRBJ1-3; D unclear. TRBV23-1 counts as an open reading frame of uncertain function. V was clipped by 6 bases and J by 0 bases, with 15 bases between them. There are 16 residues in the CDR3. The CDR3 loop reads CASRNRDGSSGNTIYF. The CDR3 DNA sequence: TGCGCCAGCAGAAACCGCGACGGGAGCTCTGGAAACACCATATATTTT.

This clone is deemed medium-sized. CDR3 bases: TGTGCCAGCAGCGTATCCGACAGAAACACCATATATTTT. Amino acids: CASSVSDRNTIYF. V usage is TRBV9 and J usage is TRBJ1-3; unclear D gene. CDR1 is SGDLS and CDR2 is YYNGEE in the germline V gene. The CDR3 spans 13 residues. Trimming took off 1 base at V and 5 bases at J, with 7 bases between the two ends.

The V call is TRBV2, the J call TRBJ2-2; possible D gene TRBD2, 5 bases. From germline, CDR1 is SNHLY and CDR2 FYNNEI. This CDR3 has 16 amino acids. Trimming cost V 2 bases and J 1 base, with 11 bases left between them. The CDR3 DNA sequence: TGTGCCAGCAGTGAATTGAGGGTAGGGAACACCGGGGAGCTGTTTTTT. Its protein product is CASSELRVGNTGELFF.

This CDR3 is CASSLGLVEQYF. In nucleotides, the CDR3 is TGTGCCAGCAGCTTGGGGCTGGTCGAGCAGTACTTC. The V call is TRBV7-9, the J call TRBJ2-7; possible D gene TRBD1, 5 bases. The CDR3 sequence is 12 residues long. Between the trimmed V and J ends, which lost 3 bases and 6 bases, there was a span of 9 bases. Germline lookup yields CDR1 SEHNR and CDR2 FQNEAQ (reference sequence).

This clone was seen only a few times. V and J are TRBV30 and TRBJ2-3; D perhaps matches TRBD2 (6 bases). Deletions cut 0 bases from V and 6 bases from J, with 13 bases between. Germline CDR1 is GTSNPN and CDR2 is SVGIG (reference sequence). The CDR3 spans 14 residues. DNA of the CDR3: TGTGCCTGGAGTGTATTCTCCGGGAGTGATACGCAGTATTTT. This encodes CAWSVFSGSDTQYF.

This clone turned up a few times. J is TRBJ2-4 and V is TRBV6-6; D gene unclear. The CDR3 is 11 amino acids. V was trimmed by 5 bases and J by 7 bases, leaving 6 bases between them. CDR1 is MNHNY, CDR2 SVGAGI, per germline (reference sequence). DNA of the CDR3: TGTGCCAGCAGTGGGTTGAACATTCAGTACTTC. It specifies CASSGLNIQYF.

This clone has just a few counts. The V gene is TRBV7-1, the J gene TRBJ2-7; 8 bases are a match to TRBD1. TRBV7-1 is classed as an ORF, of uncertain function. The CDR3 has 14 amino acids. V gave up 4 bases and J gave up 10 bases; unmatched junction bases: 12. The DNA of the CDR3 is TGTGCCAGCAGCTTAGGATTTACAGGGGGTGATCAGTACTTC. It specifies CASSLGFTGGDQYF.

CDR3 protein: CASSHRGKGDEAFF. The CDR3 DNA reads as TGCGCCAGCAGCCATAGAGGGAAAGGGGATGAAGCTTTCTTT. The chain is built from TRBV4-1 and TRBJ1-1; D is perhaps TRBD1 (5 bases). The V end was cut by 3 bases, the J end by 7 bases, with 15 bases between. Per the germline V gene, CDR1 is MGHRA and CDR2 is YSYEKL. The CDR3 sequence is 14 residues long.